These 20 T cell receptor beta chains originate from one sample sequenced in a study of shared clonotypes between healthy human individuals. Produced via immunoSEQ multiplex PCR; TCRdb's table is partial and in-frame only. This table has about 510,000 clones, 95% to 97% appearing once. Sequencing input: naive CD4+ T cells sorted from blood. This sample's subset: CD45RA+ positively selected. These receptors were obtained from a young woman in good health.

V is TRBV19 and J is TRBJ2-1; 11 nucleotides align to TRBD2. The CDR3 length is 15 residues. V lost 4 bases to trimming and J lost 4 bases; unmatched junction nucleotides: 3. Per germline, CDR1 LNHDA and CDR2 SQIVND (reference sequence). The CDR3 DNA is TGTGCCAGTAGTACCGGGACTAGCGGATACAATGAGCAGTTCTTC. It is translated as CASSTGTSGYNEQFF.

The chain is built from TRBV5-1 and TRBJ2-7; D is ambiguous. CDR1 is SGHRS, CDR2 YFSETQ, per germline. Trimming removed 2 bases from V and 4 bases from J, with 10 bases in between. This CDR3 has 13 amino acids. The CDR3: CASSFGGEYEQYF. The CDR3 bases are TGCGCCAGCAGCTTCGGTGGAGAATACGAGCAGTACTTC.

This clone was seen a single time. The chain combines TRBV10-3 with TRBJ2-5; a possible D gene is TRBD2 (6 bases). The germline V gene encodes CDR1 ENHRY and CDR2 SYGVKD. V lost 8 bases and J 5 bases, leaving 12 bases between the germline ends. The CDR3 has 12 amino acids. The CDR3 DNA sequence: TGTGCCATCTCTCCCGGGAGCGAGACCCAGTACTTC. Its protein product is CAISPGSETQYF.

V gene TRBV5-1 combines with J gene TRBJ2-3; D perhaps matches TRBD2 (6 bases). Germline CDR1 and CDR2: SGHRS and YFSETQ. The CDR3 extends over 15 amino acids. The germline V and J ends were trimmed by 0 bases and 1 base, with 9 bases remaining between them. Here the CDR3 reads CASSLELAGTDTQYF. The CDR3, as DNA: TGCGCCAGCAGCTTGGAGTTAGCGGGCACAGATACGCAGTATTTT.

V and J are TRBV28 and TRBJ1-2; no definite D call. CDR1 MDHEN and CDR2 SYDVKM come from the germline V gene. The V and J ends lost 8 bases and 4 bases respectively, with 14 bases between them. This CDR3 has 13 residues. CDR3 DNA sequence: TGTGCCAGCCAGGAGAGAACGGCCTATGGCTACACCTTC. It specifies CASQERTAYGYTF.

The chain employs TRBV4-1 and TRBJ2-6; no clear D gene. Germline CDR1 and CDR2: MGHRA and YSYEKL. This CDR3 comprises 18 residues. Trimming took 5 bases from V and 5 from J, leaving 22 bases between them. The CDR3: CASSTRCEPQSRANVLTF. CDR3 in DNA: TGCGCCAGCAGCACGCGATGCGAACCACAAAGTCGGGCCAACGTCCTGACTTTC.

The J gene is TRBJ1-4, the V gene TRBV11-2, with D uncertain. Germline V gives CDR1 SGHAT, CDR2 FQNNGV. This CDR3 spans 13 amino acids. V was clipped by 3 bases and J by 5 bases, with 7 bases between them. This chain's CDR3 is CASSFPLNEKLFF. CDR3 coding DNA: TGTGCCAGCAGCTTCCCCTTGAATGAAAAACTGTTTTTT. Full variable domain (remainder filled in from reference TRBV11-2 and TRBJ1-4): EAGVAQSPRYKIIEKRQSVAFWCNPISGHATLYWYQQILGQGPKLLIQFQNNGVVDDSQLPKDRFSAERLKGVDSTLKIQPAKLEDSAVYLCASSFPLNEKLFFGSGTQLSVL.

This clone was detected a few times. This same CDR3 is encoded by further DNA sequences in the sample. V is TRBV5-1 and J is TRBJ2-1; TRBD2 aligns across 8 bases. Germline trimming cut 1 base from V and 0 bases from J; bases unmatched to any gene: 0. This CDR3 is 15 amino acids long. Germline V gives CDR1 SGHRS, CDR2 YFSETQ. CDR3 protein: CASSLTSGSYNEQFF. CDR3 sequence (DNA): TGCGCCAGCAGCTTGACTAGCGGCTCCTACAATGAGCAGTTCTTC.

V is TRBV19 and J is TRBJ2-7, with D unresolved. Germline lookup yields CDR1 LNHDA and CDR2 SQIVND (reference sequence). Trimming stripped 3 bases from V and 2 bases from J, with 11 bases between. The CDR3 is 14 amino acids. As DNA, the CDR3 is TGTGCCAGTAGTATCCCATTAGTCACCTACGAGCAGTACTTC. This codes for CASSIPLVTYEQYF.

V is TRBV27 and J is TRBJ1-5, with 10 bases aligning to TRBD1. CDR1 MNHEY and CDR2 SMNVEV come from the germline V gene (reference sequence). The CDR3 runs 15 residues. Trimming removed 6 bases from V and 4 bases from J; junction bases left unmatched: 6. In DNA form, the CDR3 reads TGTGCCAGCAGCCCCTGGGACAGGGGAAATCAGCCCCAGCATTTT. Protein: CASSPWDRGNQPQHF.

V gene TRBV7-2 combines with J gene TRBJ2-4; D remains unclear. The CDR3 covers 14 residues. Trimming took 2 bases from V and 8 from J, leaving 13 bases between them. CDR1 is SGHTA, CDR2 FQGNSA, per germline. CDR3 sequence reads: CASSLPVKGDIQYF. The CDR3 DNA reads TGTGCCAGCAGCTTACCCGTTAAGGGTGACATTCAGTACTTC.

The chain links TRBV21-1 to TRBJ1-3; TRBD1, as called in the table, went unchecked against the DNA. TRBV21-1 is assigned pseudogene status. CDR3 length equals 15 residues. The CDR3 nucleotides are TGTGCCAGCAGCCAGGGGACAGGGTTTGGAAACACCATATATTTT. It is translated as CASSQGTGFGNTIYF.

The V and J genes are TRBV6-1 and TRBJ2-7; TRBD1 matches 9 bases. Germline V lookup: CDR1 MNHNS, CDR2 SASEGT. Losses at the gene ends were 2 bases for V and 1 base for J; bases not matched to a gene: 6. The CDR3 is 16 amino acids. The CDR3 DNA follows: TGTGCCAGCAGTGAACGAGTGGGACAGGGTTCCTACGAGCAGTACTTC. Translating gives CASSERVGQGSYEQYF.

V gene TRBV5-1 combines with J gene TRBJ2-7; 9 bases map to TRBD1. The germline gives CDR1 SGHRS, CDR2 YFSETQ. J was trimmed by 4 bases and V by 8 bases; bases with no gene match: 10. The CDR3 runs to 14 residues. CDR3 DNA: TGCGCCAGTCGACCGGGACAGGGCAAATACGAGCAGTACTTC. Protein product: CASRPGQGKYEQYF.

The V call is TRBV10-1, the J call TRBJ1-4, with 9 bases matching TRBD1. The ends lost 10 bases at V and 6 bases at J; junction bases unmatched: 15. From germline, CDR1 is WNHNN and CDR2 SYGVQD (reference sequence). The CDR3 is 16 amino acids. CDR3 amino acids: CAIRPKGTGNYEKLFF. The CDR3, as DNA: TGCGCCATCCGCCCGAAAGGGACAGGGAATTATGAAAAACTGTTTTTT.

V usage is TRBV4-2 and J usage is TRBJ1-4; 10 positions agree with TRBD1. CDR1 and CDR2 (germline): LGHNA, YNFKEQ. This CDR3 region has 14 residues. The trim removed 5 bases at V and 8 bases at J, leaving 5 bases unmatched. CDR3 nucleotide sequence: TGTGCCAGCAGCTTGGACAGGGGGAGCGAAAAACTGTTTTTT. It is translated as CASSLDRGSEKLFF.

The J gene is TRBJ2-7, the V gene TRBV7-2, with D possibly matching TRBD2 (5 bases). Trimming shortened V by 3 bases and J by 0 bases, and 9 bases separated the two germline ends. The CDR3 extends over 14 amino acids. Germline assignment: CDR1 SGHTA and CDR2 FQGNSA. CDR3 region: CASSFSVNSYEQYF. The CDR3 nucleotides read TGTGCCAGCAGCTTTAGCGTAAACTCCTACGAGCAGTACTTC.

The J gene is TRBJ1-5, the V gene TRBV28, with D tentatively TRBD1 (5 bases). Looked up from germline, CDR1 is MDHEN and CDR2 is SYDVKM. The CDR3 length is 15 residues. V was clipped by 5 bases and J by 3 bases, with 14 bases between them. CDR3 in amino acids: CASSIGERNNQPQHF. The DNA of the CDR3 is TGTGCCAGCAGTATAGGGGAGAGAAACAATCAGCCCCAGCATTTT.

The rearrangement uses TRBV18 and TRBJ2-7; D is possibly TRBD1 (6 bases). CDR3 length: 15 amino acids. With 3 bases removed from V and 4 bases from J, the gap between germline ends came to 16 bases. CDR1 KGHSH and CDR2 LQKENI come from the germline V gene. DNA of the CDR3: TGTGCCAGCTCACCTCCGGGACAAGTAACGTACGAGCAGTACTTC. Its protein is CASSPPGQVTYEQYF. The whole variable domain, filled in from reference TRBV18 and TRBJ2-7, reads NAGVMQNPRHLVRRRGQEARLRCSPMKGHSHVYWYRQLPEEGLKFMVYLQKENIIDESGMPKERFSAEFPKEGPSILRIQQVVRGDSAAYFCASSPPGQVTYEQYFGPGTRLTVT.

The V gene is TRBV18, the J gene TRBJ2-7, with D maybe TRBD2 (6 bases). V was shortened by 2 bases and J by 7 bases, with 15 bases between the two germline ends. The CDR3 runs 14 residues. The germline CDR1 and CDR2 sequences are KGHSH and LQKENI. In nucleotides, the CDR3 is TGTGCCAGCTCACCAGGGGCCGGGGCGGGAGAGCAGTACTTC. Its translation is CASSPGAGAGEQYF. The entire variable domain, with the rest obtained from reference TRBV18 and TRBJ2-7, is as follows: NAGVMQNPRHLVRRRGQEARLRCSPMKGHSHVYWYRQLPEEGLKFMVYLQKENIIDESGMPKERFSAEFPKEGPSILRIQQVVRGDSAAYFCASSPGAGAGEQYFGPGTRLTVT.